The clone carrying this T cell receptor (beta chain) came up many times. Its cognate antigen is unknown. Germline values: CDR1 KGHDR, CDR2 SFDVKD. The CDR3 is made up of 15 amino acids. V shed 5 bases and J 5 bases; nucleotides not matched to a gene: 4. The sample is drawn from a study of CD8 T cells in ankylosing spondylitis. Whole-study findings and limits: Significant enrichment of disease-linked clones was reportedly seen in matched ankylosing spondylitis synovial fluid. Apparently characteristic of ankylosing spondylitis blood was a TCR beta motif (fewer than 10 highly homologous variants).

Scientists made TCR beta libraries using quantitative 5'-RACE with molecular barcodes. MiXCR was run by TCRdb on the 5' RACE reads, yielding one entry per CDR3 protein. The table records about 90,000 distinct CDR3 sequences, about 8.3% of them present only once. This receptor was taken from a male donor with ankylosing spondylitis. This sequence joins TRBV24-1 and TRBJ2-2; 10 nucleotides match TRBD2. Sequencing was done on a sample of blood, either unsorted or a sorted T cell fraction (not recorded which). As DNA, the CDR3 is TGTGCCACCAGTGTCCTAGCGGGAGAAACCGGGGAGCTGTTTTTT. It encodes CATSVLAGETGELFF.